Reported below is one TCR beta chain. Its antigen remains unknown. This CDR3 has 18 amino acids. Germline values: CDR1 SGDLS, CDR2 YYNGEE. V shed 0 bases, J shed 0 bases, and the junction held 10 bases outside the gene matches. This sample is part of a study of cytomegalovirus exposure and HLA in healthy donors. Study results and limitations: Analyses of presence/absence relied on an assumption of roughly uniform sequencing depth across donors. A later look showed TCR association rates differing by HLA locus, highest for DRB1 and lowest for HLA-C.

It was with 60 Vbeta and 13 Jbeta primers that the PCR ran. Data came from immunoSEQ multiplex PCR; TCRdb stores just in-frame clones and leaves some out. Altogether tens of thousands of clones are present, approximately 78% being singletons, with the ten largest covering roughly 2%. This TCR derives from a man younger than 35 in good health and CMV-seronegative. The chain recombines TRBV9 with TRBJ2-7; 9 bases agree with TRBD2. Material: PBMCs. CDR3 protein: CASSVGPNSGRFSYEQYF. The CDR3 nucleotides are TGTGCCAGCAGCGTAGGTCCCAATAGCGGGAGATTCTCCTACGAGCAGTACTTC.